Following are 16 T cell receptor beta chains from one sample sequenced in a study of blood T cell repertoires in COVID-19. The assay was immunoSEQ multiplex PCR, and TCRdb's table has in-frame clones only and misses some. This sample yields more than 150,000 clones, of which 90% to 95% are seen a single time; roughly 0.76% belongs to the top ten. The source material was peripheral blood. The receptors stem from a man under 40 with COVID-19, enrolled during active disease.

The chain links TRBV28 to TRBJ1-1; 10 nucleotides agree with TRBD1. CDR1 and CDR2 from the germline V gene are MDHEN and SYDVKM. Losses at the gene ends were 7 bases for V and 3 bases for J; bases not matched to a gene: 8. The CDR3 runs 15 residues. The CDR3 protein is CASTKMGTGDTEAFF. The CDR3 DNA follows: TGTGCCAGCACCAAAATGGGGACAGGGGACACTGAAGCTTTCTTT. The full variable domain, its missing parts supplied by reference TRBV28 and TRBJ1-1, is DVKVTQSSRYLVKRTGEKVFLECVQDMDHENMFWYRQDPGLGLRLIYFSYDVKMKEKGDIPEGYSVSREKKERFSLILESASTNQTSMYLCASTKMGTGDTEAFFGQGTRLTVV.

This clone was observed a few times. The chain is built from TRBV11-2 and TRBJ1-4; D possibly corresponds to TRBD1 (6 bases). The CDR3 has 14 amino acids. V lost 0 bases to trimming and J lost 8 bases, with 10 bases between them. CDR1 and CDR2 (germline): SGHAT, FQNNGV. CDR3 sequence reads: CASSLDRGPEKLFF. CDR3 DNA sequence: TGTGCCAGCAGCTTAGACAGGGGCCCCGAAAAACTGTTTTTT.

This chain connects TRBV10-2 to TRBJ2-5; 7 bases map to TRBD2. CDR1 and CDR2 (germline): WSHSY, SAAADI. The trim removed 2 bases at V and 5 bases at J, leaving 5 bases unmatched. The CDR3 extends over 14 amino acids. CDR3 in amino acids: CASSEGRGGETQYF. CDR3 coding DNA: TGCGCCAGCAGTGAGGGCCGGGGAGGGGAGACCCAGTACTTC.

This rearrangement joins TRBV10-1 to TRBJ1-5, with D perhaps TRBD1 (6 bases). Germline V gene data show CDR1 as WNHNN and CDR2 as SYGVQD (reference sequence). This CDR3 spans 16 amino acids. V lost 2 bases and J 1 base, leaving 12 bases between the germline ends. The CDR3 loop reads CASSEGPGQSNQPQHF. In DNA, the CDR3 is TGCGCCAGCAGTGAGGGGCCTGGACAGAGCAATCAGCCCCAGCATTTT.

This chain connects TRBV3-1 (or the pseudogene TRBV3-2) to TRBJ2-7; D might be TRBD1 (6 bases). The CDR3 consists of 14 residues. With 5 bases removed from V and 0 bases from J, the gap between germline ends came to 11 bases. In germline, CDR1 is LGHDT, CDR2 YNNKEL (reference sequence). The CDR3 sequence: CASSNRVSSYEQYF. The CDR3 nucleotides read TGTGCCAGCAGCAACAGGGTGAGCTCCTACGAGCAGTACTTC.

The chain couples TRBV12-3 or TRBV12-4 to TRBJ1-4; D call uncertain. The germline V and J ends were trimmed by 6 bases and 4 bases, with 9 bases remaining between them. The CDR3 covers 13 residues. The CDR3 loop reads CASRPGYNEKLFF. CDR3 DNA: TGTGCCAGCAGGCCAGGCTATAATGAAAAACTGTTTTTT.

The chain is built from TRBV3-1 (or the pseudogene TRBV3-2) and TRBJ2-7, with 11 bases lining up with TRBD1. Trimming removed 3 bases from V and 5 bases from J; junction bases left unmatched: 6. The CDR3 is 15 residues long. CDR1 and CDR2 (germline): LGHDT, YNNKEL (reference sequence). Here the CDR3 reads CASSQGQGEGDEQYF. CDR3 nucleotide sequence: TGTGCCAGCAGCCAGGGACAGGGGGAAGGTGACGAGCAGTACTTC.

CDR3 DNA sequence: TGTGCCAGCAGTTACGGGACAGGGGTGGCGAGTCAGCCCCAGCATTTT. Encoded protein: CASSYGTGVASQPQHF. The chain has TRBV6-6 and TRBJ1-5, with 10 positions matching TRBD1. The CDR3 runs 16 residues. Germline V gives CDR1 MNHNY, CDR2 SVGAGI (reference sequence). J was trimmed by 6 bases and V by 2 bases; bases with no gene match: 7.

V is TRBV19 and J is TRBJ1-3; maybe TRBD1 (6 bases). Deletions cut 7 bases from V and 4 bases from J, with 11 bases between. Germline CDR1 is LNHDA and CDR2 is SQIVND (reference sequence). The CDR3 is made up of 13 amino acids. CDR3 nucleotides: TGTGCCAGTAATCAGGGGCGAGGAAACACCATATATTTT. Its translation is CASNQGRGNTIYF.

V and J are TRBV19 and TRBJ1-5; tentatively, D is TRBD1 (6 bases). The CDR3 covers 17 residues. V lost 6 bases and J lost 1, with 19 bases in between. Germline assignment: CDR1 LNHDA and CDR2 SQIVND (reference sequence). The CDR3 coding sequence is TGTGCCAGTAGACCCCGTTTGGGGGCCGCAAGCAATCAGCCCCAGCATTTT. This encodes CASRPRLGAASNQPQHF.

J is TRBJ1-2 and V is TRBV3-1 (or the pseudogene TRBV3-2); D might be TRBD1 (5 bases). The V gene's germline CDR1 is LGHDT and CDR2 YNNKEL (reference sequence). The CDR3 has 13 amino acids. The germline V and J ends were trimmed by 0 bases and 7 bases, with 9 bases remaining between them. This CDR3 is CASSQEGTGGYTF. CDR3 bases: TGTGCCAGCAGCCAAGAAGGTACAGGTGGCTACACCTTC.

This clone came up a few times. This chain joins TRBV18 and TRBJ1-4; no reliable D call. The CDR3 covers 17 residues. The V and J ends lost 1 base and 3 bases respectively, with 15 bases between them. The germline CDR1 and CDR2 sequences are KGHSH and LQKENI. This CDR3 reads CASSPRLTSTANEKLFF. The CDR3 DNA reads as TGTGCCAGCTCACCACGATTGACATCAACCGCTAATGAAAAACTGTTTTTT.

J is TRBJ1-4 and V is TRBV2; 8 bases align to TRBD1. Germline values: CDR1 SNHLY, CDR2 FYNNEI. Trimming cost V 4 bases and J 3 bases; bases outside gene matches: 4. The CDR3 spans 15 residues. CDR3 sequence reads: CASSATGGANEKLFF. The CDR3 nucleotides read TGTGCCAGCAGTGCAACAGGGGGAGCTAATGAAAAACTGTTTTTT.

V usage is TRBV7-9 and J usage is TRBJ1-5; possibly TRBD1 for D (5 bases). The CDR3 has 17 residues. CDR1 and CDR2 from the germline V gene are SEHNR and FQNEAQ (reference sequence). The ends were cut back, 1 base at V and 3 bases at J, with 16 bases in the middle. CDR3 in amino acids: CASSLGAGISDNQPQHF. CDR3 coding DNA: TGTGCCAGCAGCTTAGGGGCAGGGATAAGCGACAATCAGCCCCAGCATTTT.

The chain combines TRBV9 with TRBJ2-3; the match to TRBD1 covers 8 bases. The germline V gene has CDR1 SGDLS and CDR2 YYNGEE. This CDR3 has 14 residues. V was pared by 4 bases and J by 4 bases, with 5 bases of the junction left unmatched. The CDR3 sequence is CASSLPGGADTQYF. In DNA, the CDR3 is TGTGCCAGCAGCTTACCAGGGGGCGCAGATACGCAGTATTTT.

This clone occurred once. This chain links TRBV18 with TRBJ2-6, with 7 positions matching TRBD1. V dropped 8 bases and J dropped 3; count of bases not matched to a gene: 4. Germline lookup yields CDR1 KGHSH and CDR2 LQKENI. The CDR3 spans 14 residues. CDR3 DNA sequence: TGTGCCAGCCTCGGACAGGTTGGGGCCAACGTCCTGACTTTC. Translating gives CASLGQVGANVLTF. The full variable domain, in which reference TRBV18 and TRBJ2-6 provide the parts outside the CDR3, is NAGVMQNPRHLVRRRGQEARLRCSPMKGHSHVYWYRQLPEEGLKFMVYLQKENIIDESGMPKERFSAEFPKEGPSILRIQQVVRGDSAAYFCASLGQVGANVLTFGAGSRLTVL.